This TCR beta chain was observed in a study of PD-L1 blockade in urothelial cancer. The study's findings and limits: When pretreatment blood TCR clonality was below the median, it predicted better survival.

Samples spanned pretreatment and treatment, with 1 to 8 time points per patient. Libraries were prepared by immunoSEQ multiplex PCR; TCRdb keeps only in-frame clonotypes and omits some of them. The data hold about 29,000 clones, with approximately 86% observed a single time. Worth noting for this clone: Its antigen is unidentified.

Germline values: CDR1 SGHRS, CDR2 YFSETQ. This CDR3 has 15 residues. J gave up 5 bases and V 0 bases, and 6 bases lay outside the gene matches. Sequencing used PBMCs, obtained around atezolizumab (anti-PD-L1) treatment. The chain carries TRBV5-1 and TRBJ1-1, with 8 bases lining up with TRBD1. The TCR sequence derives from a man aged 45-60 years with urothelial cancer. Here the CDR3 reads CASSLEQGVRTEAFF. CDR3 nucleotides: TGCGCCAGCAGCTTGGAACAGGGGGTACGGACTGAAGCTTTCTTT.